These 13 T cell receptor beta chains were sequenced from one sample in a study of neurological immune-mediated disorders. One entry per CDR3 protein results from TCRdb running MiXCR on the 5' RACE reads. The table records more than 45,000 distinct CDR3 sequences, 3% to 4% of them present only once. Sequencing was performed on PBMCs. These receptors all come from a middle-aged man with multiple sclerosis.

This chain links TRBV21-1 with TRBJ2-1; no check of the table's D call, TRBD1, against the DNA was made. TRBV21-1 is a listed pseudogene. The CDR3 extends over 15 amino acids. The CDR3 loop is CARREPGIHLNEQFF. CDR3 coding DNA: TGTGCCCGGAGAGAGCCGGGAATTCACCTCAATGAGCAGTTCTTC.

This clonotype was recorded many times. This rearrangement joins TRBV5-8 to TRBJ2-3; D may match TRBD1 or TRBD2 (6 bases each). The CDR3 covers 16 residues. Trimming pared 6 bases from V and 3 bases from J, leaving 20 bases between. Germline lookup yields CDR1 SGHTS and CDR2 YDEGEE. In nucleotides, the CDR3 is TGTGCCAGCACAATGGGGGGCTACATGGGGACAGATACGCAGTATTTT. This sequence encodes CASTMGGYMGTDTQYF.

As for this clonotype: The junction and the germline gene differ at one end; a read error may be behind it. V gene TRBV12-3 or TRBV12-4 combines with J gene TRBJ1-5; 8 nucleotides agree with TRBD1. The CDR3 contains 15 residues. CDR3 sequence (DNA): TGTGCCAGCAGTTTTAGGGGAGCAGGGGGCGAGCCCCAGAATTTT. Amino acid sequence: CASSFRGAGGEPQNF.

This clonotype was picked up many times. This chain uses TRBV12-3 or TRBV12-4 with TRBJ2-3; unclear D gene. V was shortened by 6 bases and J by 1 base, with 5 bases between the two germline ends. The CDR3 is 12 amino acids. This CDR3 reads CASRFRTDTQYF. DNA of the CDR3: TGTGCCAGCAGGTTCCGCACAGATACGCAGTATTTT.

This clonotype was picked up a small number of times. The chain carries TRBV5-1 and TRBJ2-3, with 13 bases lining up with TRBD2. Germline V gene data show CDR1 as SGHRS and CDR2 as YFSETQ. V shed 4 bases, J shed 0 bases, and the junction held 5 bases outside the gene matches. The CDR3 has 17 residues. The chain's CDR3 is CASSLTSGGPSTDTQYF. The CDR3 DNA follows: TGCGCCAGCAGCCTGACTAGCGGGGGGCCCAGCACAGATACGCAGTATTTT.

This clonotype was detected many times. The chain employs TRBV6-5 and TRBJ2-7; D unclear. The germline V and J ends were trimmed by 0 bases and 0 bases, with 12 bases remaining between them. Germline assignment: CDR1 MNHEY and CDR2 SVGAGI. The CDR3 contains 16 residues. CDR3 DNA sequence: TGTGCCAGCAGTTACTCGAGCAGTGTCAGCTCCTACGAGCAGTACTTC. It specifies CASSYSSSVSSYEQYF.

This clonotype has ten or more counts. The chain links TRBV12-3 or TRBV12-4 to TRBJ2-5, with 10 nucleotides matching TRBD2. The V segment lost 5 bases and the J segment 5 bases; nucleotides outside the gene matches: 11. The CDR3 runs to 16 residues. In DNA form, the CDR3 reads TGTGCCAGCAGTACCCGGCTAGCGGGGGTATGGGAGACCCAGTACTTC. This codes for CASSTRLAGVWETQYF.

This clonotype was recorded many times. This chain joins TRBV5-6 and TRBJ2-3; no firm D call. The germline V and J ends were trimmed by 1 base and 2 bases, with 8 bases remaining between them. Germline CDR1 and CDR2: SGHDT and YYEEEE. The CDR3 is made up of 14 amino acids. The CDR3 is CASSLQLLTDTQYF. The CDR3 region has the DNA TGTGCCAGCAGCTTGCAACTACTCACAGATACGCAGTATTTT.

This clonotype was counted many times. The chain recombines TRBV5-5 with TRBJ2-3; D is ambiguous. The CDR3 has 13 residues. Deletions cut 4 bases from V and 2 bases from J, with 8 bases between. Germline CDR1 SGHKS, CDR2 YYEKEE (reference sequence). The CDR3 DNA follows: TGTGCCAGCAGCAAGGGTACCACAGATACGCAGTATTTT. This gives the protein CASSKGTTDTQYF.

In the case of this clonotype: Being one base from a much bigger clone, this may be a read error. This chain connects TRBV3-1 to TRBJ2-3, with D unresolved. Germline loops: CDR1 LGHDT, CDR2 YNNKEL (reference sequence). V was cut by 2 bases and J by 0 bases, with 6 bases left in between. The CDR3 runs to 14 residues. Here the CDR3 reads CASSQPTSTDTQYF. The CDR3 DNA is TGTGCCAGCAGCCAACCCACTAGCACAGATACGCAGTATTTT.

Comment on this clonotype: A clone one base away is much larger, so this may be a read error. The chain recombines TRBV6-6 with TRBJ2-7; D remains unclear. Germline CDR1 is MNHNY and CDR2 is SVGAGI (reference sequence). Trimming shortened V by 2 bases and J by 6 bases, and 20 bases separated the two germline ends. The CDR3 runs 16 residues. The CDR3 DNA is TGTGCCAGCAGTTACAGTAAAGGTTTTAAGGGATCCGAGCAGTACTTC. Residues: CASSYSKGFKGSEQYF.

Worth noting for this clonotype: A much larger clone lies a single base off, so this may be a read error. No conserved phenylalanine or tryptophan is present at the end of the CDR3, so a read error is the likely explanation. V usage is TRBV12-3 or TRBV12-4 and J usage is TRBJ2-5; possibly TRBD1 for D (6 bases). Trimming removed 7 bases from V and 3 bases from J, with 12 bases in between. The CDR3 covers 13 residues. DNA of the CDR3: TGTGCCAGCACCCGGGACACAGAAGAGACCCAGTACATC. Protein sequence: CASTRDTEETQYI.

This clonotype appeared many times. The V call is TRBV5-1, the J call TRBJ2-7; TRBD1 agrees at 10 bases. Germline trimming cut 0 bases from V and 5 bases from J; bases unmatched to any gene: 14. Germline values: CDR1 SGHRS, CDR2 YFSETQ. The CDR3 sequence is 18 residues long. For the CDR3, the DNA is TGCGCCAGCAGCTTGGTGATAACTCCGGGACAGGGGAAGGACGAGCAGTACTTC. It yields the protein CASSLVITPGQGKDEQYF.